This TCR beta chain is from a study of T cells in tumors after PD-1 blockade. Germline V lookup: CDR1 LNHNV, CDR2 YYDKDF (reference sequence). The CDR3 consists of 13 residues. Deletions cut 5 bases from V and 0 bases from J, with 7 bases between. The table came from immunoSEQ multiplex PCR; TCRdb's copy has only in-frame clones and leaves some out. The sample lists about 59,000 clones; roughly 77% were seen once. This receptor was taken from a human donor with basal cell carcinoma. The sequences come from PBMCs, collected before anti-PD-1 treatment. This chain connects TRBV15 to TRBJ2-5; TRBD1 might be the D (6 bases). This CDR3 reads CATSAGDQETQYF. The CDR3 bases are TGTGCCACCAGCGCAGGGGACCAAGAGACCCAGTACTTC. The variable domain in full, with the rest retrieved from reference TRBV15 and TRBJ2-5, is DAMVIQNPRYQVTQFGKPVTLSCSQTLNHNVMYWYQQKSSQAPKLLFHYYDKDFNNEADTPDNFQSRRPNTSFCFLDIRSPGLGDTAMYLCATSAGDQETQYFGPGTRLLVL.